Listed here are 25 T cell receptor beta chains from one sample, sequenced in a study of T cell responses to AZD1222 COVID-19 vaccine. Measured with immunoSEQ multiplex PCR; TCRdb has only the in-frame clones, and not every one. Counted here are more than 150,000 clones, about 94% occurring once; the ten biggest clones make up 7.5% to 10%. Sequencing used peripheral blood, obtained on day 0 of AZD1222 vaccination. The receptors come from an adult in good health.

This clone appeared a single time. The V call is TRBV9, the J call TRBJ2-1, with 12 bases identical to TRBD1. J was trimmed by 7 bases and V by 3 bases; bases with no gene match: 2. From germline, CDR1 is SGDLS and CDR2 YYNGEE. The CDR3 is 14 amino acids. CDR3 nucleotide sequence: TGTGCCAGCAGCGGGGACAGGGGGCATAATGAGCAGTTCTTC. It yields the protein CASSGDRGHNEQFF.

The chain is built from TRBV5-1 and TRBJ2-7; no firm D call. V dropped 1 base and J dropped 5 bases, with 13 bases sitting between them. The CDR3 consists of 14 residues. CDR1 is SGHRS, CDR2 YFSETQ, per germline. CDR3 amino acids: CASSLKGSVNEQYF. CDR3 nucleotides: TGCGCCAGCAGCTTGAAGGGCTCCGTGAACGAGCAGTACTTC.

V usage is TRBV9 and J usage is TRBJ2-5, with D tentatively TRBD1 or TRBD2 (5 bases each). Deletions cut 2 bases from V and 2 bases from J, with 10 bases between. Germline CDR1 reads SGDLS; CDR2 reads YYNGEE. The CDR3 runs 14 residues. Written as DNA, the CDR3 is TGTGCCAGCAGCGTTGGGGGAGCTCAAGAGACCCAGTACTTC. This gives the protein CASSVGGAQETQYF.

The chain employs TRBV28 and TRBJ1-2; 11 nucleotides agree with TRBD1. Unmatched junction bases numbered 11, after V lost 1 base and J lost 7 bases. The germline gives CDR1 MDHEN, CDR2 SYDVKM. This CDR3 spans 17 amino acids. CDR3 coding DNA: TGTGCCAGCAGTTTATCCAAGGACAGGGGGCTTGTTGGTGGCTACACCTTC. Translation: CASSLSKDRGLVGGYTF.

The chain recombines TRBV28 with TRBJ2-7, with 10 bases matching TRBD1. The J segment lost 5 bases and the V segment lost 6 bases, leaving 10 bases of the junction unmatched. CDR3 length: 15 amino acids. Per germline, CDR1 MDHEN and CDR2 SYDVKM. The CDR3 spells CASRSVGQGSNEQYF. The CDR3 bases are TGTGCCAGCAGGTCTGTGGGACAGGGGTCGAACGAGCAGTACTTC.

This rearrangement joins TRBV2 to TRBJ1-5; D perhaps matches TRBD1 (6 bases). The germline V and J ends were trimmed by 7 bases and 5 bases, with 15 bases remaining between them. This CDR3 region has 14 residues. Germline CDR1 and CDR2: SNHLY and FYNNEI. The CDR3 loop reads CASKEGGVDQPQHF. The CDR3 nucleotides are TGTGCCAGCAAAGAGGGGGGGGTGGATCAGCCCCAGCATTTT.

This sequence joins TRBV28 and TRBJ2-7; 10 nucleotides match TRBD1. The CDR3 totals 16 residues. Trimming cost V 4 bases and J 2 bases; bases outside gene matches: 8. Germline CDR1 and CDR2: MDHEN and SYDVKM. CDR3 sequence: CASSSPGTGVPYEQYF. In nucleotides, the CDR3 is TGTGCCAGCAGTTCACCCGGGACAGGGGTACCCTACGAGCAGTACTTC. The entire variable domain, with the rest obtained from reference TRBV28 and TRBJ2-7, is as follows: DVKVTQSSRYLVKRTGEKVFLECVQDMDHENMFWYRQDPGLGLRLIYFSYDVKMKEKGDIPEGYSVSREKKERFSLILESASTNQTSMYLCASSSPGTGVPYEQYFGPGTRLTVT.

Here the CDR3 reads CASSPGQGSLTNEKLFF. The CDR3 DNA reads TGCGCCAGCAGCCCGGGACAGGGGTCCCTAACTAATGAAAAACTGTTTTTT. This chain links TRBV5-1 with TRBJ1-4; 10 nucleotides agree with TRBD1. This CDR3 contains 17 residues. Trimming at V came to 4 bases and at J to 1 base, leaving 7 bases not matched to a gene. Germline V gene lookup returns CDR1 SGHRS and CDR2 YFSETQ.

The V gene is TRBV15, the J gene TRBJ2-1; D gene ambiguous. V lost 4 bases and J 5 bases, leaving 15 bases between the germline ends. Germline V gives CDR1 LNHNV, CDR2 YYDKDF (reference sequence). The CDR3 is made up of 15 amino acids. CDR3 loop: CATSTGFLGNNEQFF. CDR3 nucleotide sequence: TGTGCCACCAGCACCGGGTTTCTGGGAAACAATGAGCAGTTCTTC.

This clone has only a few counts. The chain links TRBV24-1 to TRBJ2-1; 11 bases match TRBD2. The CDR3 runs to 16 residues. The germline V gene has CDR1 KGHDR and CDR2 SFDVKD. J lost 8 bases, V lost 3 bases, and 8 bases had no gene match. CDR3 sequence (DNA): TGTGCCACCAGTGATCCTGGACTAGCGGGCTCCGATGAGCAGTTCTTC. Its translation: CATSDPGLAGSDEQFF.

The chain has TRBV27 and TRBJ2-1; TRBD2 aligns across 14 bases. V lost 3 bases to trimming and J lost 9 bases; unmatched junction nucleotides: 16. The CDR3 has 19 amino acids. The germline V gene encodes CDR1 MNHEY and CDR2 SMNVEV (reference sequence). CDR3 bases: TGTGCCAGCAGTTTCCTCCCCCCGGGACTAGCGGGAGATGGGGGTGAGCAGTTCTTC. Its translation: CASSFLPPGLAGDGGEQFF.

The chain couples TRBV4-2 to TRBJ1-3; D remains unclear. The V gene lost 3 bases and the J gene lost 0 bases, with 9 bases spanning the gap. The CDR3 runs to 15 residues. The germline CDR1 and CDR2 sequences are LGHNA and YNFKEQ. The CDR3 DNA is TGTGCCAGCAGCCATCGACCCAACTCTGGAAACACCATATATTTT. Translated: CASSHRPNSGNTIYF.

The rearrangement uses TRBV7-9 and TRBJ1-4; 8 bases are a match to TRBD1. V shed 5 bases and J 0 bases; nucleotides not matched to a gene: 5. In germline, CDR1 is SEHNR, CDR2 FQNEAQ (reference sequence). The CDR3 length is 16 residues. The CDR3 loop reads CASSVTGVSTNEKLFF. Written as DNA, the CDR3 is TGTGCCAGCAGCGTGACAGGGGTATCAACTAATGAAAAACTGTTTTTT.

This chain links TRBV12-3 or TRBV12-4 with TRBJ1-1; D is undetermined. The V and J ends lost 3 bases and 5 bases respectively, with 7 bases between them. The CDR3 is made up of 12 amino acids. Here the CDR3 reads CASSFMVTEAFF. In nucleotides, the CDR3 is TGTGCCAGCAGTTTTATGGTGACTGAAGCTTTCTTT.

The chain combines TRBV28 with TRBJ2-7; D may be TRBD2 (7 bases). The CDR3 extends over 14 amino acids. Deletions cut 2 bases from V and 0 bases from J, with 8 bases between. The germline V gene encodes CDR1 MDHEN and CDR2 SYDVKM. The CDR3 loop reads CASSLRGGSYEQYF. The CDR3, as DNA: TGTGCCAGCAGTTTAAGGGGGGGCTCCTACGAGCAGTACTTC.

The chain recombines TRBV6-6 with TRBJ1-5; TRBD1 matches 9 bases. The CDR3 covers 15 residues. Germline V gene lookup returns CDR1 MNHNY and CDR2 SVGAGI (reference sequence). The J segment lost 4 bases and the V segment lost 6 bases, leaving 7 bases of the junction unmatched. DNA of the CDR3: TGTGCCAGCAGAACCTGGACAGGGGTAAATCAGCCCCAGCATTTT. Translation gives CASRTWTGVNQPQHF.

The rearrangement links TRBV12-5 to TRBJ2-7; maybe TRBD2 (6 bases). Per germline, CDR1 LGHNT and CDR2 FRNRAP. The CDR3 covers 18 residues. The V end lost 0 bases, the J end lost 2 bases, and 20 bases lay between the germline ends. Written as DNA, the CDR3 is TGTGCTAGTGGTTTGGTACAGAGACTAGTGAAAGTACCCTACGAGCAGTACTTC. Its protein product is CASGLVQRLVKVPYEQYF. Variable domain in full (rest from reference TRBV12-5 and TRBJ2-7): DARVTQTPRHKVTEMGQEVTMRCQPILGHNTVFWYRQTMMQGLELLAYFRNRAPLDDSGMPKDRFSAEMPDATLATLKIQPSEPRDSAVYFCASGLVQRLVKVPYEQYFGPGTRLTVT.

The J gene is TRBJ1-4, the V gene TRBV7-6; no definite D call. The CDR3 consists of 16 residues. The germline gives CDR1 SGHVS, CDR2 FNYEAQ. V was trimmed by 5 bases and J by 0 bases, leaving 13 bases between them. CDR3 nucleotide sequence: TGTGCCAGCAGCCCCCTAAATAGTGCAACTAATGAAAAACTGTTTTTT. As protein: CASSPLNSATNEKLFF.

This rearrangement joins TRBV28 to TRBJ1-6; D perhaps matches TRBD1 (5 bases). The CDR3 is 15 amino acids. The V and J ends lost 1 base and 9 bases respectively, with 13 bases between them. CDR1 and CDR2 (germline): MDHEN, SYDVKM. The CDR3 coding sequence is TGTGCCAGCAGTTTATTTGGGGGGAAGGGTTCACCCCTCCACTTT. It codes for CASSLFGGKGSPLHF. Looking up the rest from reference TRBV28 and TRBJ1-6 gives the full variable domain: DVKVTQSSRYLVKRTGEKVFLECVQDMDHENMFWYRQDPGLGLRLIYFSYDVKMKEKGDIPEGYSVSREKKERFSLILESASTNQTSMYLCASSLFGGKGSPLHFGNGTRLTVT.

The V call is TRBV6-5, the J call TRBJ2-7, with TRBD1 matching over 10 bases. The CDR3 loop spans 15 amino acids. V trimming: 5 bases; J trimming: 2 bases; junction bases outside the gene matches: 6. Germline V CDR1 and CDR2: MNHEY, SVGAGI. The CDR3 spells CASSTDRGGTYEQYF. DNA of the CDR3: TGTGCCAGCAGTACGGACAGGGGGGGAACCTACGAGCAGTACTTC.

This clone was counted a single time. The J gene is TRBJ1-3, the V gene TRBV6-5; TRBD1 matches 7 bases. V gave up 4 bases and J gave up 4 bases; unmatched junction bases: 7. Germline V gene lookup returns CDR1 MNHEY and CDR2 SVGAGI. The CDR3 length is 15 residues. The CDR3 loop is CASSLYRGQGNTIYF. CDR3 bases: TGTGCCAGCAGTTTATACAGGGGCCAAGGAAACACCATATATTTT.

V gene TRBV7-4 combines with J gene TRBJ2-2, with 7 bases aligning to TRBD1. Germline V gives CDR1 SGHVT, CDR2 SQSDAQ. The CDR3 sequence is 15 residues long. V lost 2 bases, J lost 1 base, and 1 base stayed unmatched. The CDR3: CASSLRTGNTGELFF. The CDR3 region has the DNA TGTGCCAGCAGCTTAAGGACAGGGAACACCGGGGAGCTGTTTTTT.

CDR3 nucleotides: TGTGCCAGCAGCCAAGGGACTGACAGGGTACTTTACTTC. As protein: CASSQGTDRVLYF. This chain connects TRBV14 to TRBJ2-5; 7 bases are a match to TRBD1. The CDR3 runs 13 residues. The junction had 10 bases not matched to a gene; V was cut back by 1 base and J by 14 bases. Germline values: CDR1 SGHDN, CDR2 FVKESK.

The chain uses TRBV5-5 and TRBJ1-1, with D possibly matching TRBD1 (5 bases). The CDR3 has 16 amino acids. Germline V lookup: CDR1 SGHKS, CDR2 YYEKEE (reference sequence). The germline V and J ends were trimmed by 4 bases and 4 bases, with 20 bases remaining between them. DNA of the CDR3: TGTGCCAGCAGCAAATCCGGGGTAAGGGGTACCACTGAAGCTTTCTTT. Translation: CASSKSGVRGTTEAFF.

The chain couples TRBV29-1 to TRBJ2-3; no reliable D call. Germline CDR1 reads SQVTM; CDR2 reads ANQGSEA. The CDR3 is made up of 13 amino acids. Trimming stripped 2 bases from V and 6 bases from J, with 12 bases between. The CDR3 sequence is CSVEPGPRDTQYF. The CDR3 nucleotides are TGCAGCGTTGAACCCGGCCCGAGGGATACGCAGTATTTT.